This T cell receptor beta chain was found in a study of shared clonotypes between healthy human individuals. Points from the study as a whole: For sorted subsets, rarefaction showed incomplete sequencing despite large depth. Among non-shared clonotypes, generation probabilities were lower than among those shared by all four donors.

On this clone itself: Antigen: not known.

Data came from immunoSEQ multiplex PCR; TCRdb stores just in-frame clones and leaves some out. The sample consists of 2 million to 2.5 million clones, about nine tenths of them appearing once. The CDR3 totals 16 residues. The germline V gene encodes CDR1 SGHTA and CDR2 FQGNSA. J was trimmed by 4 bases and V by 0 bases; bases with no gene match: 6. This clonotype originated in a man aged 18 to 29 in good health. Some clones in this sample may be carry-over from other donors' samples. What was sequenced was naive CD4+ T cells from PBMCs. Stated subset: CD45RA+ positively selected. J is TRBJ2-7 and V is TRBV7-2; 10 nucleotides match TRBD2. The CDR3 bases are TGTGCCAGCAGCTTAGCTAGGAGCGGGAGGGTTTACGAGCAGTACTTC. Translating gives CASSLARSGRVYEQYF.